This TCR beta chain was found in a study of preoperative IRX-2 immunotherapy in early breast cancer. CDR1 and CDR2 (germline): LGHNT, FRNRAP. This CDR3 is 14 amino acids long. The junction had 9 bases not matched to a gene; V was cut back by 7 bases and J by 4 bases. Profiled with immunoSEQ multiplex PCR; TCRdb holds only in-frame clones, not every one. There are 40,000 to 50,000 clones in the sample; 70% to 85% occur only once, and over 1% lies in the top ten. Treatment: preoperative locoregional IRX-2 cytokine immunotherapy. Preoperative locoregional IRX-2 cytokine immunotherapy was tested in the phase Ib source study.

Specimen: tumor tissue, collected after IRX-2 immunotherapy. The rearrangement links TRBV12-5 to TRBJ2-7, with 8 bases lining up with TRBD2. The TCR comes from a human donor with breast cancer. The CDR3 nucleotides are TGTGCTAGTGCCCGAGCGGGGGACCCTTACGAGCAGTACTTC. Its protein is CASARAGDPYEQYF.